The 13 T cell receptor beta chains below come from one sample, sequenced in a study of cytomegalovirus exposure and HLA in healthy donors. With 60 Vbeta and 13 Jbeta primers, the PCR was carried out. Profiled with immunoSEQ multiplex PCR; TCRdb holds only in-frame clones, not every one. The sample lists about 85,000 clones; more than 60% were seen once. Material for sequencing was PBMCs. All receptors come from a man under 40 in good health and CMV-seronegative.

This clone has a handful of counts. The rearrangement links TRBV7-2 to TRBJ1-1, with D tentatively TRBD1 (6 bases). The CDR3 contains 14 residues. Between the trimmed V and J ends, which lost 6 bases and 1 base, there was a span of 12 bases. Germline CDR1 reads SGHTA; CDR2 reads FQGNSA. The CDR3 protein is CASRNREANTEAFF. DNA of the CDR3: TGTGCCAGCAGAAACAGGGAAGCGAACACTGAAGCTTTCTTT.

CDR3 residues: CASSQAPTGSYGYTF. The CDR3 coding sequence is TGCGCCAGCAGCCAAGCACCGACAGGCTCCTATGGCTACACCTTC. This chain uses TRBV4-1 with TRBJ1-2; D perhaps matches TRBD1 (6 bases). The V end was cut by 1 base, the J end by 4 bases, with 13 bases between. Germline V lookup: CDR1 MGHRA, CDR2 YSYEKL. The CDR3 has 15 residues.

CDR3 coding DNA: TGTGCCAGTAGTATGTCTAGCGGGGGGTACAATGAGCAGTTCTTC. Translated, it gives CASSMSSGGYNEQFF. The gene calls are TRBV19 and TRBJ2-1; TRBD2 matches 11 bases. The CDR3 has 15 amino acids. The junction had 2 bases not matched to a gene; V was cut back by 3 bases and J by 4 bases. CDR1 and CDR2 from the germline V gene are LNHDA and SQIVND (reference sequence).

This clone was recorded a few times. Here the CDR3 DNA reads TGTGCCAGCAGCTTAACCGGGCCCCGGAGGCGGTTCGGGGAGCAGTTCTTC. Its protein product is CASSLTGPRRRFGEQFF. The V gene is TRBV7-6, the J gene TRBJ2-1; tentatively, D is TRBD2 (5 bases). CDR1 is SGHVS, CDR2 FNYEAQ, per germline. CDR3 length: 17 amino acids. V gave up 2 bases and J gave up 10 bases, with 24 bases separating them.

V usage is TRBV11-2 and J usage is TRBJ2-7, with 7 bases lining up with TRBD2. Germline-derived CDR1 and CDR2 are SGHAT and FQNNGV. V was pared by 0 bases and J by 0 bases, with 8 bases of the junction left unmatched. The CDR3 loop spans 17 amino acids. The CDR3 region has the DNA TGTGCCAGCAGCTTAGAATTGGGGACTATCAACTCCTACGAGCAGTACTTC. Translating gives CASSLELGTINSYEQYF.

The V and J genes are TRBV19 and TRBJ2-7; D is perhaps TRBD1 (6 bases). The germline V and J ends were trimmed by 10 bases and 5 bases, with 15 bases remaining between them. Germline CDR1 and CDR2: LNHDA and SQIVND (reference sequence). This CDR3 is built from 12 residues. CDR3 nucleotides: TGTGCCACTCAGAGCCCAGGGGACGAGCAGTACTTC. This codes for CATQSPGDEQYF.

The chain uses TRBV19 and TRBJ1-1, with a tentative D call TRBD1 (5 bases). The length of the CDR3 is 13 residues. Trimming left V 4 bases short and J 1 base short, with 7 bases between. Germline values: CDR1 LNHDA, CDR2 SQIVND (reference sequence). The CDR3 region is CASSTTGNTEAFF. CDR3 sequence (DNA): TGTGCCAGTAGTACCACAGGGAACACTGAAGCTTTCTTT.

V usage is TRBV5-1 and J usage is TRBJ2-7, with TRBD1 matching 7 bases. Trimming took 4 bases from V and 3 from J; bases not matched to a gene: 7. CDR1 SGHRS and CDR2 YFSETQ come from the germline V gene. The CDR3 has 14 amino acids. In DNA form, the CDR3 reads TGCGCCAGCAGCGTGTGGACAGGAAACTACGAGCAGTACTTC. Protein product: CASSVWTGNYEQYF.

This clone was observed a handful of times. J is TRBJ2-3 and V is TRBV7-3, with TRBD2 matching 14 bases. The CDR3 has 18 amino acids. CDR1 and CDR2 from the germline V gene are SGHTA and FQGTGA. V was clipped by 8 bases and J by 0 bases; unmatched bases: 10. The chain's CDR3 is CASSRGTSGSTSTDTQYF. DNA for the CDR3: TGTGCCAGCTCGAGGGGGACTAGCGGGAGCACTAGCACAGATACGCAGTATTTT. Filled out from reference TRBV7-3 and TRBJ2-3, the complete variable domain reads GAGVSQTPSNKVTEKGKYVELRCDPISGHTALYWYRQSLGQGPEFLIYFQGTGAADDSGLPNDRFFAVRPEGSVSTLKIQRTERGDSAVYLCASSRGTSGSTSTDTQYFGPGTRLTVL.

The chain combines TRBV9 with TRBJ1-3; TRBD1 matches 7 bases. The CDR3 contains 18 residues. After removal of 4 bases from V and 0 bases from J, the junction contained 13 bases not matched to a gene. The germline gives CDR1 SGDLS, CDR2 YYNGEE. For the CDR3, the DNA is TGTGCCAGCAGCCGTCAGCCCGCTACAGGGGACTCTGGAAACACCATATATTTT. This encodes CASSRQPATGDSGNTIYF.

The genes are TRBV15 and TRBJ2-1, with 8 bases lining up with TRBD2. This CDR3 is 13 amino acids long. With 11 bases clipped from V and 7 bases from J, the junction kept 10 bases outside the gene matches. Germline lookup yields CDR1 LNHNV and CDR2 YYDKDF (reference sequence). CDR3 protein: CACGAGAWNEQFF. The DNA for the CDR3 is TGTGCCTGTGGAGCGGGGGCTTGGAATGAGCAGTTCTTC.

The J gene is TRBJ2-1, the V gene TRBV11-3; D is perhaps TRBD1 (5 bases). CDR3 length equals 17 residues. The V end was cut by 3 bases, the J end by 1 base, with 16 bases between. From germline, CDR1 is SGHNT and CDR2 YENEEA. CDR3 sequence reads: CASSLRTSAGSYNEQFF. Written as DNA, the CDR3 is TGTGCCAGCAGCTTGCGGACATCCGCCGGTTCCTACAATGAGCAGTTCTTC.

This chain uses TRBV19 with TRBJ2-2, with a possible D match to TRBD2 (5 bases). Germline V CDR1 and CDR2: LNHDA, SQIVND (reference sequence). Trimming removed 4 bases at V and 7 bases at J, with 10 bases between. This CDR3 is built from 13 residues. The CDR3 protein is CASSTRGSGELFF. CDR3 bases: TGTGCCAGTAGTACCCGGGGTAGCGGGGAGCTGTTTTTT. The full variable domain, its missing parts supplied by reference TRBV19 and TRBJ2-2, is DGGITQSPKYLFRKEGQNVTLSCEQNLNHDAMYWYRQDPGQGLRLIYYSQIVNDFQKGDIAEGYSVSREKKESFPLTVTSAQKNPTAFYLCASSTRGSGELFFGEGSRLTVL.